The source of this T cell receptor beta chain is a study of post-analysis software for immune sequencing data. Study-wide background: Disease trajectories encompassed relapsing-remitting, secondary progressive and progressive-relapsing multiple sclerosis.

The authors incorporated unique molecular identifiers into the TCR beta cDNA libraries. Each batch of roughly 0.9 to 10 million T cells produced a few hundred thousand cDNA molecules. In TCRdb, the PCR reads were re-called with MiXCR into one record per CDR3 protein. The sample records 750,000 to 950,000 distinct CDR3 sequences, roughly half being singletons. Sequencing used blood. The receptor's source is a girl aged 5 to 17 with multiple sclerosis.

CDR3 DNA sequence: TGCAGTGCCCTACGCGGACAGAGCTACAATGAGCAGTTCTTC. Its translation is CSALRGQSYNEQFF. The chain carries TRBV20-1 and TRBJ2-1, with D maybe TRBD1 (6 bases). Germline values: CDR1 DFQATT, CDR2 SNEGSKA (reference sequence). Trimming removed 6 bases at V and 3 bases at J, with 15 bases between. This CDR3 has 14 residues.